The source of this T cell receptor (beta chain) is a study of blood T cell repertoires in COVID-19. Study context: Spain, Italy and the United States supplied samples that represented acute and convalescent COVID-19. T cells, B-cell-depleted T cells, or PBMCs supplied cDNA or gDNA.

V dropped 4 bases and J dropped 2; count of bases not matched to a gene: 4. The germline gives CDR1 KGHSH, CDR2 LQKENI. The CDR3 contains 15 residues. Notes on this clone: At the DNA level, this CDR3 is encoded by other sequences in the same sample as well.

As handled by the study authors: Nucleated cell counts were estimated from reference gene primer amplification. The protocol was immunoSEQ multiplex PCR, while the TCRdb copy is restricted to in-frame clones and leaves out a portion. D and trimming come from the DNA, and the V and J calls and clone size come from that table. Here the sample spans approximately 200,000 clones, 60% to 85% being singletons. V usage is TRBV18 and J usage is TRBJ1-2; 10 bases are a match to TRBD1. The receptor was isolated from a man aged 55 to 70 with active or convalescent COVID-19. The sequenced material came from peripheral blood. DNA for the CDR3: TGTGCCAGCTCACTCAAGGGACAGGGGAACTATGGCTACACCTTC. This encodes CASSLKGQGNYGYTF.